Listed below are T cell receptor beta chains from one sample, sequenced in a study of shared clonotypes between healthy human individuals. TCRdb's copy holds only in-frame clones and misses some; the assay was immunoSEQ multiplex PCR. The sample carries about 590,000 clones, about 95% recorded once. What was sequenced was naive CD8+ T cells sorted from blood. These TCRs come from a young woman in good health. Both conserved end residues are part of each CDR3. The order of the fields is CDR3 protein, CDR3 DNA, V gene, clone size, CDR3 length, D gene, J gene. D genes are given only for firm matches. The listing skips clone size in some rows; elsewhere it reads once, few, many or a size class.

cdr3_aa: CASSPLARTGVEFF; cdr3_nt: TGTGCCAGCAGTCCACTGGCCCGGACAGGGGTTGAGTTCTTC; v_call: TRBV28; clone_size: once; cdr3_length: 14; d_call: TRBD1; j_call: TRBJ2-1
cdr3_aa: CASSIRSEAFF; cdr3_nt: TGTGCCAGTAGTATTCGGTCTGAAGCTTTCTTT; v_call: TRBV19; clone_size: -; cdr3_length: 11; d_call: -; j_call: TRBJ1-1
cdr3_aa: CASSRPGQGATNEKLFF; cdr3_nt: TGTGCCAGTAGCCGGCCGGGACAGGGGGCGACTAATGAAAAACTGTTTTTT; v_call: TRBV19; clone_size: -; cdr3_length: 17; d_call: TRBD1; j_call: TRBJ1-4
cdr3_aa: CASSLSPPRAGPPDTQYF; cdr3_nt: TGTGCCAGCAGTTTATCCCCACCTCGCGCGGGACCCCCAGATACGCAGTATTTT; v_call: TRBV27; clone_size: -; cdr3_length: 18; d_call: -; j_call: TRBJ2-3
cdr3_aa: CASSQDGGRDQETQYF; cdr3_nt: TGTGCCAGCAGCCAGGACGGGGGACGGGACCAAGAGACCCAGTACTTC; v_call: TRBV7-9; clone_size: -; cdr3_length: 16; d_call: -; j_call: TRBJ2-5
cdr3_aa: CASSRELAGGFYNEQFF; cdr3_nt: TGCGCCAGCAGCCGGGAACTAGCGGGAGGGTTTTACAATGAGCAGTTCTTC; v_call: TRBV4-1; clone_size: -; cdr3_length: 17; d_call: TRBD2; j_call: TRBJ2-1
cdr3_aa: CASSQAGGLNTQYF; cdr3_nt: TGTGCCAGCAGCCAAGCTGGCGGACTCAATACGCAGTATTTT; v_call: TRBV4-2; clone_size: -; cdr3_length: 14; d_call: -; j_call: TRBJ2-3
cdr3_aa: CASSLGDSLNEQFF; cdr3_nt: TGTGCCAGCAGCTTGGGGGACAGCCTCAATGAGCAGTTCTTC; v_call: TRBV5-4; clone_size: -; cdr3_length: 14; d_call: TRBD1; j_call: TRBJ2-1
cdr3_aa: CASSLEPGAHNEQFF; cdr3_nt: TGCGCCAGCAGCTTGGAGCCGGGGGCGCACAATGAGCAGTTCTTC; v_call: TRBV5-1; clone_size: -; cdr3_length: 15; d_call: -; j_call: TRBJ2-1
cdr3_aa: CASSLLQDYNEQFF; cdr3_nt: TGTGCCAGCAGCTTGCTCCAGGACTACAATGAGCAGTTCTTC; v_call: TRBV5-6; clone_size: -; cdr3_length: 14; d_call: -; j_call: TRBJ2-1
cdr3_aa: CAWSVDSHSEQFF; cdr3_nt: TGTGCCTGGAGTGTGGACTCTCACAGTGAGCAGTTCTTC; v_call: TRBV30; clone_size: -; cdr3_length: 13; d_call: -; j_call: TRBJ2-1
cdr3_aa: CASSLVAGPGGYTF; cdr3_nt: TGTGCCAGCAGCTTGGTAGCAGGACCGGGAGGCTACACCTTC; v_call: TRBV5-4; clone_size: -; cdr3_length: 14; d_call: -; j_call: TRBJ1-2
cdr3_aa: CASSTEYSNQPQHF; cdr3_nt: TGTGCCAGCAGTACCGAGTATAGCAATCAGCCCCAGCATTTT; v_call: TRBV7-9; clone_size: -; cdr3_length: 14; d_call: -; j_call: TRBJ1-5
cdr3_aa: CASSFWGASYEQYF; cdr3_nt: TGTGCCAGCAGTTTCTGGGGGGCGTCCTACGAGCAGTACTTC; v_call: TRBV28; clone_size: -; cdr3_length: 14; d_call: -; j_call: TRBJ2-7
cdr3_aa: CASSARAGQDSPETQYF; cdr3_nt: TGTGCCAGCAGCGCCAGAGCAGGCCAGGACTCCCCAGAGACCCAGTACTTC; v_call: TRBV9; clone_size: -; cdr3_length: 17; d_call: -; j_call: TRBJ2-5
cdr3_aa: CASSSGLLNTEAFF; cdr3_nt: TGTGCCAGCAGCTCAGGGCTATTAAACACTGAAGCTTTCTTT; v_call: TRBV13; clone_size: once; cdr3_length: 14; d_call: -; j_call: TRBJ1-1
cdr3_aa: CASSEAVRPEQYF; cdr3_nt: TGTGCCAGCAGTGAAGCTGTGCGGCCCGAGCAGTACTTC; v_call: TRBV6-1; clone_size: once; cdr3_length: 13; d_call: -; j_call: TRBJ2-7
cdr3_aa: CASSFRQGREKLFF; cdr3_nt: TGTGCCAGCAGCTTCCGACAGGGTCGGGAAAAACTGTTTTTT; v_call: TRBV5-6; clone_size: -; cdr3_length: 14; d_call: TRBD1; j_call: TRBJ1-4
cdr3_aa: CASSTGLAALGETQYF; cdr3_nt: TGTGCCAGCAGTACTGGACTAGCGGCCCTTGGAGAGACCCAGTACTTC; v_call: TRBV28; clone_size: -; cdr3_length: 16; d_call: TRBD2; j_call: TRBJ2-5
cdr3_aa: CATSRDSGRVNTGELFF; cdr3_nt: TGTGCCACCAGCCGCGACAGCGGGAGAGTGAACACCGGGGAGCTGTTTTTT; v_call: TRBV15; clone_size: once; cdr3_length: 17; d_call: TRBD2; j_call: TRBJ2-2
cdr3_aa: CASSSLDQPAYEQYF; cdr3_nt: TGTGCCAGCAGTTCCCTGGATCAGCCTGCGTACGAGCAGTACTTC; v_call: TRBV6-5; clone_size: -; cdr3_length: 15; d_call: -; j_call: TRBJ2-7